This TCR beta chain was profiled in a study of blood T cell repertoires in COVID-19 (dated by TCRdb to the early 2020s). Study-wide context: Collaborator samples came from the United States, Italy and Spain and covered acute and convalescent phases of COVID-19. Samples came from the ongoing ImmuneRACE study (first 160 participants) plus 1,254 subjects from 6 global collaborators. Where HLA class I and class II types were available, the types were taken from metadata supplied by the sample provider, not from assay-based typing. The dataset comprised deeply sampled blood TCRbeta repertoires from subjects exposed to, actively infected with, or recovered from COVID-19. The prospective study material was composed of cDNA or gDNA derived from T cells, B-cell-depleted T cells, or PBMCs. The repertoires were released in a freely available public database intended as a resource for research on the immune response to SARS-CoV-2. The sample metadata nearly always contained a de-identified subject ID, COVID-19 status, age in years and sex. The study at large found these results: Clinical and demographic metadata were provided uncurated, with the amount varying by source and participant.

As to this clone: The clone's antigen remains unknown. No much larger clonotype is one base removed from it; base qualities were not supplied.

The immunoSEQ Assay, a bias-controlled multiplex PCR, was used to amplify TCRbeta CDR3 regions from genomic DNA. Per the source publication's procedure: Within the assay, amplification of reference gene primers was used to estimate how many nucleated cells each sample contained. To quantify the absolute abundance of each unique TCRbeta CDR3 rearrangement, sequence reads were collapsed and filtered. For each sample, productive Simpson clonality was calculated as the square root of Simpson's diversity index across productive rearrangements. TCRdb took this table from immuneACCESS and kept in-frame rearrangements with V and J called. Such tables lack part of the clones; where checked against another copy, unresolved V genes explain under half of the gap, and the rest is unexplained. The DNA was the basis for D and trimming; V, J and clone size are from that table. The sample table shows about 14,000 clones, and roughly 89% are seen once. Approximately 15% of the sample goes to the ten largest clones.

The collaborating institutions used their own protocols to collect whole blood in K2EDTA tubes. For TCRbeta analysis, collaborator samples were shipped as frozen whole blood, as isolated PBMCs, or as DNA extracted from either sample type. Material for sequencing was peripheral blood. The TCR sequence derives from a human donor with active COVID-19. The donor label of this sample is uncertain.

The nucleotide sequence reads as follows: TGTGCCAGCAGCTTCCGACAGACCGGGGAGCTGTTTTTT. Protein translation: CASSFRQTGELFF. The chain is encoded by TRBV7-9 joined to TRBJ2-2; D gene: possibly TRBD1, on 5 matching bases. Taken from cysteine to phenylalanine, the CDR3 has 13 residues. The only DNA kept is the CDR3, 39 bases in frame from the first base. Via the germline V gene (reference sequence), CDR1 is SEHNR and CDR2 FQNEAQ. V is pared back by 3 bases and J by 5 bases, with 7 bases lying between the germline termini.